This T cell receptor beta chain was recovered during a study of regulatory T cells in long-lasting Graves disease. Study observations and caveats: Among samples with persistent disease, TRBV28, TRBJ1-2 and TRBJ2-5 were favored.

Noted time point: newly diagnosed GD, antithyroid drugs for less than 3 months. Extracted RNA from PBMCs served as the source of the TCR library. In its sample, this clonotype was seen many times. Its matching antigen is unknown. V was cut by 4 bases and J by 1 base, with 7 bases left in between. Germline-derived CDR1 and CDR2 are SNHLY and FYNNEI. The CDR3 contains 13 residues. For TCR beta, libraries came from iRepertoire HTBI primers and Arm-PCR of CDR3 regions. In the original workflow: Segment identification across samples yielded 50 to 80 TRBV and 14 TRBJ segments. Via MiXCR, TCRdb re-called the multiplex PCR reads, giving one row per CDR3 protein. These V and J calls derive from TCRdb rather than the authors' analysis. The table shows roughly 260,000 distinct CDR3 sequences, with 15% to 20% occurring only once. These data were likewise used in another study, on T cells in Graves' hyperthyroidism and ophthalmopathy.

The chain recombines TRBV2 with TRBJ1-1; unclear D gene. This receptor was taken from a woman aged 25-40 years with Graves disease. The sample consisted of peripheral blood mononuclear cells (PBMCs), taken at new diagnosis, from a patient treated with antithyroid drugs. CDR3 DNA sequence: TGTGCCAGCAGTGCGGAGGGGAACACTGAAGCTTTCTTT. Its protein is CASSAEGNTEAFF.